Presented here are 29 T cell receptor beta chains from one specimen sequenced in a study of blood T cell repertoires in COVID-19. Only in-frame clones appear in the TCRdb table, and some are missing; sequencing was by immunoSEQ multiplex PCR. The sample includes roughly 73,000 clones, about nine tenths of them seen just once. Sequencing input: peripheral blood. The source of these receptors is a man aged 50 to 60 with acute or convalescent COVID-19.

CDR3 bases: TGTGCCAGCAGCGTAGAGAGCGACTACACAGATACGCAGTATTTT. This sequence encodes CASSVESDYTDTQYF. The chain recombines TRBV9 with TRBJ2-3, with TRBD2 as a possible D gene (5 bases). The CDR3 is 15 residues long. The germline CDR1 and CDR2 sequences are SGDLS and YYNGEE. Trimming took off 0 bases at V and 2 bases at J, with 10 bases between the two ends.

The chain joins TRBV19 to TRBJ2-3, with 9 nucleotides matching TRBD2. J lost 5 bases, V lost 2 bases, and 11 bases had no gene match. CDR1 and CDR2 from the germline V gene are LNHDA and SQIVND (reference sequence). The CDR3 has 17 residues. CDR3 protein: CASSIFLGRGGQDTQYF. DNA for the CDR3: TGTGCCAGTAGTATATTCCTAGGGCGGGGGGGCCAAGATACGCAGTATTTT.

This chain joins TRBV9 and TRBJ1-3; 11 bases are shared with TRBD1. V was clipped by 3 bases and J by 1 base; unmatched bases: 6. The CDR3 has 17 amino acids. Germline V gene data show CDR1 as SGDLS and CDR2 as YYNGEE. CDR3 nucleotide sequence: TGTGCCAGCAGCGAACCGGGACAGGGGGAATCTGGAAACACCATATATTTT. It is translated as CASSEPGQGESGNTIYF.

V gene TRBV27 combines with J gene TRBJ1-1; 7 nucleotides agree with TRBD1. Germline CDR1 and CDR2: MNHEY and SMNVEV (reference sequence). There are 11 residues in the CDR3. Germline trimming cut 6 bases from V and 6 bases from J; bases unmatched to any gene: 1. The DNA of the CDR3 is TGTGCCAGCAGAGGGGGCCCTGAAGCTTTCTTT. It codes for CASRGGPEAFF.

V gene TRBV5-4 combines with J gene TRBJ1-3; D remains ambiguous. The V and J ends lost 4 bases and 0 bases respectively, with 14 bases between them. Germline V gene lookup returns CDR1 SGHNT and CDR2 YYREEE (reference sequence). The CDR3 has 16 amino acids. The CDR3 loop is CASSLPQSSSGNTIYF. The CDR3 DNA reads as TGTGCCAGCAGCCTCCCGCAGTCCAGCTCTGGAAACACCATATATTTT. The complete variable domain, with remaining parts taken from reference TRBV5-4 and TRBJ1-3, reads ETGVTQSPTHLIKTRGQQVTLRCSSQSGHNTVSWYQQALGQGPQFIFQYYREEENGRGNFPPRFSGLQFPNYSSELNVNALELDDSALYLCASSLPQSSSGNTIYFGEGSWLTVV.

The J gene is TRBJ2-7, the V gene TRBV7-9, with 11 bases identical to TRBD1. V shed 5 bases, J shed 5 bases, and the junction held 5 bases outside the gene matches. This CDR3 contains 14 residues. Germline values: CDR1 SEHNR, CDR2 FQNEAQ (reference sequence). For the CDR3, the DNA is TGTGCCAGCAGCGAGGACAGGGGGCTCCACGAGCAGTACTTC. Translated, it gives CASSEDRGLHEQYF.

J is TRBJ1-1 and V is TRBV5-5; D not resolved. The CDR3 has 14 amino acids. The germline V gene has CDR1 SGHKS and CDR2 YYEKEE (reference sequence). Trimming cost V 7 bases and J 0 bases, with 13 bases left between them. CDR3 DNA sequence: TGTGCCAGCGGCCCGAGGGCCCTGAACACTGAAGCTTTCTTT. It yields the protein CASGPRALNTEAFF.

Only a few counts were recorded for this clone. This chain uses TRBV18 with TRBJ1-5; 8 positions match TRBD1. CDR3 length: 15 residues. CDR1 and CDR2 (germline): KGHSH, LQKENI. V lost 6 bases, J lost 4 bases, and 8 bases stayed unmatched. The CDR3 sequence is CASSSGQGLNQPQHF. Written as DNA, the CDR3 is TGTGCCAGCTCGTCTGGACAGGGACTAAATCAGCCCCAGCATTTT.

The chain joins TRBV27 to TRBJ2-6; 8 bases map to TRBD1. Trimming took 3 bases from V and 1 from J; bases not matched to a gene: 11. The length of the CDR3 is 19 residues. Germline V CDR1 and CDR2: MNHEY, SMNVEV (reference sequence). CDR3 DNA sequence: TGTGCCAGCAGTTTTGACAGGGGTTTCTTGGTATCTGGGGCCAACGTCCTGACTTTC. As protein: CASSFDRGFLVSGANVLTF.

The chain links TRBV11-3 to TRBJ1-1, with D perhaps TRBD1 (5 bases). The CDR3 is made up of 15 amino acids. Germline lookup yields CDR1 SGHNT and CDR2 YENEEA. V lost 5 bases to trimming and J lost 0 bases, with 13 bases between them. The CDR3 nucleotides are TGTGCCAGCAGCCCGAATGGGGCCATGAACACTGAAGCTTTCTTT. It is translated as CASSPNGAMNTEAFF.

The CDR3 sequence: CASSSAVGNQPQHF. The CDR3 region has the DNA TGTGCCAGCAGTTCCGCAGTTGGCAATCAGCCCCAGCATTTT. The rearrangement uses TRBV6-6 and TRBJ1-5; D call uncertain. With 4 bases removed from V and 2 bases from J, the gap between germline ends came to 9 bases. The CDR3 contains 14 residues. Germline CDR1 is MNHNY and CDR2 is SVGAGI (reference sequence).

The rearrangement joins TRBV7-2 to TRBJ2-7, with D perhaps TRBD2 (6 bases). Trimming removed 5 bases at V and 2 bases at J, with 16 bases between. CDR1 and CDR2 (germline): SGHTA, FQGNSA. The CDR3 spans 15 residues. This chain's CDR3 is CASSNGLNGAYEQYF. Written as DNA, the CDR3 is TGTGCCAGCAGCAATGGACTAAATGGCGCCTACGAGCAGTACTTC. Supplemented by reference TRBV7-2 and TRBJ2-7, the full variable domain reads GAGVSQSPSNKVTEKGKDVELRCDPISGHTALYWYRQSLGQGLEFLIYFQGNSAPDKSGLPSDRFSAERTGGSVSTLTIQRTQQEDSAVYLCASSNGLNGAYEQYFGPGTRLTVT.

The rearrangement links TRBV6-5 to TRBJ1-2; 7 bases are shared with TRBD1. The germline V gene encodes CDR1 MNHEY and CDR2 SVGAGI. This CDR3 comprises 16 residues. J lost 3 bases, V lost 2 bases, and 9 bases had no gene match. CDR3 protein: CASSYGTGAGDYGYTF. For the CDR3, the DNA is TGTGCCAGCAGTTACGGAACAGGGGCCGGGGACTATGGCTACACCTTC.

The chain uses TRBV6-5 and TRBJ2-1, with TRBD2 identical over 9 bases. The germline CDR1 and CDR2 sequences are MNHEY and SVGAGI. V shed 2 bases and J 5 bases; nucleotides not matched to a gene: 1. This CDR3 spans 14 amino acids. The CDR3 DNA reads TGTGCCAGCAGTTACAGCGGGAGGAACAATGAGCAGTTCTTC. This gives the protein CASSYSGRNNEQFF.

The J gene is TRBJ1-4, the V gene TRBV7-9, with no clear D. Germline CDR1 SEHNR, CDR2 FQNEAQ (reference sequence). The CDR3 has 14 residues. V gave up 1 base and J gave up 7 bases, with 10 bases separating them. The CDR3 here is CASSLGGRGEKLFF. The CDR3 nucleotides are TGTGCCAGCAGCTTAGGCGGAAGAGGTGAAAAACTGTTTTTT. Full variable domain (missing parts from reference TRBV7-9 and TRBJ1-4): DTGVSQNPRHKITKRGQNVTFRCDPISEHNRLYWYRQTLGQGPEFLTYFQNEAQLEKSRLLSDRFSAERPKGSFSTLEIQRTEQGDSAMYLCASSLGGRGEKLFFGSGTQLSVL.

J is TRBJ1-2 and V is TRBV4-3, with D perhaps matching TRBD1 (5 bases). V was pared by 0 bases and J by 0 bases, with 14 bases between. Germline CDR1 is LGHNA and CDR2 is YSLEER. The CDR3 loop spans 17 amino acids. The CDR3 loop is CASSQDPPGGSNYGYTF. CDR3 nucleotides: TGCGCCAGCAGCCAAGACCCCCCCGGGGGTTCTAACTATGGCTACACCTTC.

The chain has TRBV10-3 and TRBJ2-5, with 7 bases fitting TRBD1. The CDR3 loop spans 15 amino acids. The V and J ends lost 5 bases and 3 bases, in that order; junction bases with no gene match: 9. CDR1 is ENHRY, CDR2 SYGVKD, per germline. The CDR3 region has the DNA TGTGCCATCAGTACCAGCCCCGGGACAGAAGAGACCCAGTACTTC. Its translation is CAISTSPGTEETQYF.

The chain has TRBV29-1 and TRBJ2-5, with D hard to call. Looked up from germline, CDR1 is SQVTM and CDR2 is ANQGSEA. This CDR3 region has 11 residues. Trimming took 7 bases from V and 5 from J, leaving 11 bases between them. CDR3 region: CSGALWETQYF. CDR3 nucleotides: TGCAGCGGGGCCTTGTGGGAGACCCAGTACTTC.

The rearrangement joins TRBV6-5 to TRBJ1-3, with D tentatively TRBD1 (5 bases). This CDR3 spans 13 amino acids. Per the germline V gene, CDR1 is MNHEY and CDR2 is SVGAGI. Deletions cut 7 bases from V and 6 bases from J, with 13 bases between. The CDR3 nucleotides read TGTGCCAGCACACAAGGACATCAAAACACCATATATTTT. Amino acids: CASTQGHQNTIYF.

This chain links TRBV5-1 with TRBJ1-1; no firm D call. Trimming took 4 bases from V and 1 from J, leaving 8 bases between them. Germline lookup yields CDR1 SGHRS and CDR2 YFSETQ. The CDR3 is made up of 13 amino acids. The CDR3 DNA is TGCGCCAGCAGCACCCGCGGGAACACTGAAGCTTTCTTT. It is translated as CASSTRGNTEAFF.

The V gene is TRBV7-2, the J gene TRBJ1-6, with 7 nucleotides matching TRBD1. CDR1 is SGHTA and CDR2 is FQGNSA in the germline V gene. J lost 14 bases, V lost 0 bases, and 16 bases had no gene match. This CDR3 comprises 17 residues. The CDR3 coding sequence is TGTGCCAGCAGCTTAGCTCTCCTCCGGGACAGAGGGAGAACCCTCCACTTT. Translating gives CASSLALLRDRGRTLHF.

A few counts support this clone. This chain connects TRBV7-9 to TRBJ2-7, with D unclear. Trimming took 2 bases from V and 5 from J, leaving 7 bases between them. Germline CDR1 and CDR2: SEHNR and FQNEAQ (reference sequence). The CDR3 has 12 amino acids. CDR3 in amino acids: CASSLRDDEQYF. In DNA, the CDR3 is TGTGCCAGCAGCTTACGAGATGACGAGCAGTACTTC.

This clone was recorded once. The chain recombines TRBV19 with TRBJ2-1, with 7 bases aligning to TRBD2. The CDR3 loop spans 13 amino acids. V dropped 3 bases and J dropped 5; count of bases not matched to a gene: 1. Germline assignment: CDR1 LNHDA and CDR2 SQIVND (reference sequence). The CDR3 DNA reads as TGTGCCAGTAGTATGGGAGGGCACAATGAGCAGTTCTTC. It translates to CASSMGGHNEQFF.

The V and J genes are TRBV7-9 and TRBJ2-2; 8 nucleotides align to TRBD2. This CDR3 contains 15 residues. The ends lost 5 bases at V and 5 bases at J; junction bases unmatched: 7. The germline V gene has CDR1 SEHNR and CDR2 FQNEAQ (reference sequence). The CDR3, as DNA: TGTGCCAGCAGCCCTGGACTAGCAGGTACCGGGGAGCTGTTTTTT. Its protein product is CASSPGLAGTGELFF.

V gene TRBV6-4 combines with J gene TRBJ2-3; D not certain. The CDR3 runs 14 residues. In germline, CDR1 is MRHNA, CDR2 SNTAGT. Trimming removed 5 bases from V and 0 bases from J, with 9 bases in between. CDR3 sequence (DNA): TGTGCCAGCAGTCTCCAGGCTAGCACAGATACGCAGTATTTT. Amino acids: CASSLQASTDTQYF.

The chain has TRBV11-2 and TRBJ2-2; a possible D gene is TRBD1 (6 bases). CDR1 is SGHAT and CDR2 is FQNNGV in the germline V gene. The CDR3 is made up of 14 amino acids. With 10 bases removed from V and 1 base from J, the gap between germline ends came to 13 bases. DNA for the CDR3: TGTGCCACCAGAAGGACAGAGAACACCGGGGAGCTGTTTTTT. It yields the protein CATRRTENTGELFF.

V usage is TRBV6-1 and J usage is TRBJ1-1, with 10 bases fitting TRBD1. The V segment lost 4 bases and the J segment 2 bases; nucleotides outside the gene matches: 7. The CDR3 length is 16 residues. Germline V gene lookup returns CDR1 MNHNS and CDR2 SASEGT. The CDR3: CASSGGQGQTNTEAFF. CDR3 nucleotide sequence: TGTGCCAGCAGTGGGGGACAGGGGCAAACAAACACTGAAGCTTTCTTT.

The rearrangement uses TRBV19 and TRBJ2-3; D might be TRBD2 (6 bases). Trimming cost V 6 bases and J 0 bases, with 7 bases left between them. Germline loops: CDR1 LNHDA, CDR2 SQIVND (reference sequence). The CDR3 is 13 residues long. Here the CDR3 DNA reads TGTGCCAGTAGCGGGACTAGCACAGATACGCAGTATTTT. Encoded protein: CASSGTSTDTQYF.

The chain recombines TRBV27 with TRBJ1-6; 9 bases are shared with TRBD1. After removal of 6 bases from V and 9 bases from J, the junction contained 9 bases not matched to a gene. This CDR3 has 15 amino acids. CDR1 is MNHEY and CDR2 is SMNVEV in the germline V gene (reference sequence). CDR3 in DNA: TGTGCCAGCAGCCTCGAGGGGACAGGGCGTTCACCCCTCCACTTT. Protein sequence: CASSLEGTGRSPLHF.